The clone carrying this TCR beta chain has ten or more counts. Its antigen is not identified. CDR3 length: 14 amino acids. Looked up from germline, CDR1 is SGHAT and CDR2 is FQNNGV. The J segment lost 3 bases and the V segment lost 1 base, leaving 3 bases of the junction unmatched. The data belong to a study of T cells after yellow fever vaccination. Study-level results: Clonotypes found in both CD4 and CD8 compartments made up a small share. Among primary-vaccination clones, most reappeared after the booster, at about 95% for CD4 and approximately 90% for CD8. Abundant clonotypes from the bulk population could get into FACS-sorted repertoires as contaminants.

Conversion of TCR transcripts into cDNA relied on 5'RACE template switching, which added a universal primer site and UMIs. MiXCR, run by TCRdb on the 5' RACE reads, gives a single entry per CDR3 protein. Of about 63,000 distinct CDR3 sequences listed, 7.4% are singletons. The chain couples TRBV11-2 to TRBJ2-7; 7 bases are a match to TRBD2. Sequences were derived from CD8+ T cells sorted from PBMCs, sampled 15 days after the yellow fever booster vaccination. The clonotype was recovered from a man between 25 and 39 years old who received the YFV17D yellow fever vaccine. CDR3 amino acids: CASSLVLADYEQYF. The CDR3, as DNA: TGTGCCAGCAGCTTAGTCCTAGCGGACTACGAGCAGTACTTC.